The 14 T cell receptor beta chains listed next were all sequenced from one sample in a study of T cell repertoires in ileal Crohn's disease. Libraries were prepared by immunoSEQ multiplex PCR; TCRdb keeps only in-frame clonotypes and omits some of them. This table has tens of thousands of clones, roughly 77% appearing once. The sequenced sample consisted of ileal tissue. All receptors derive from an adult with Crohn's disease.

The rearrangement uses TRBV6-4 and TRBJ2-5; 13 positions match TRBD2. Germline V lookup: CDR1 MRHNA, CDR2 SNTAGT. The V and J ends lost 8 bases and 5 bases, in that order; junction bases with no gene match: 8. This CDR3 comprises 15 residues. CDR3 DNA sequence: TGTGCCAGCCTCCGGACTAGCGGGAGAAGCGAGACCCAGTACTTC. Its translation: CASLRTSGRSETQYF.

The chain is built from TRBV7-9 and TRBJ2-7, with 9 nucleotides matching TRBD2. The CDR3 contains 15 residues. V lost 4 bases to trimming and J lost 4 bases; unmatched junction nucleotides: 8. Germline V gene sequence: CDR1 SEHNR, CDR2 FQNEAQ (reference sequence). CDR3 in DNA: TGTGCCAGCAGCTCTGTTGTAGCGGGGGCTTACGAGCAGTACTTC. Its protein is CASSSVVAGAYEQYF.

The chain recombines TRBV6-1 with TRBJ1-2; D unclear. CDR3 length: 13 amino acids. V dropped 1 base and J dropped 3 bases, with 6 bases sitting between them. Per germline, CDR1 MNHNS and CDR2 SASEGT. The CDR3 bases are TGTGCCAGCAGTGAAGTGGCCTACTATGGCTACACCTTC. It codes for CASSEVAYYGYTF.

This clone was observed a handful of times. The chain couples TRBV9 to TRBJ2-1; the D gene is possibly TRBD2 (5 bases). The CDR3 contains 12 residues. The V end lost 6 bases, the J end lost 10 bases, and 14 bases lay between the germline ends. Per the germline V gene, CDR1 is SGDLS and CDR2 is YYNGEE. CDR3 DNA sequence: TGTGCCAGCACCAATCCCTCGGGGGAGCAGTTCTTC. Its protein is CASTNPSGEQFF.

This clone was recorded once. CDR3 protein: CATSGVRTPLHF. CDR3 sequence (DNA): TGTGCCACTTCCGGGGTCCGGACACCCCTCCACTTT. The chain is built from TRBV18 and TRBJ1-6; D is undetermined. The V end lost 10 bases, the J end lost 11 bases, and 15 bases lay between the germline ends. The CDR3 covers 12 residues. Germline-derived CDR1 and CDR2 are KGHSH and LQKENI.

The chain uses TRBV9 and TRBJ2-7; maybe TRBD2 (6 bases). Germline V CDR1 and CDR2: SGDLS, YYNGEE. The CDR3 contains 14 residues. The germline V and J ends were trimmed by 3 bases and 4 bases, with 14 bases remaining between them. Here the CDR3 reads CASSAGSGKYEQYF. The CDR3 DNA sequence: TGTGCCAGCAGCGCCGGTAGCGGTAAATACGAGCAGTACTTC.

This clone was recorded once. The V gene is TRBV2, the J gene TRBJ2-1, with 10 bases identical to TRBD1. Germline values: CDR1 SNHLY, CDR2 FYNNEI. This CDR3 is built from 14 residues. V lost 7 bases to trimming and J lost 8 bases; unmatched junction nucleotides: 8. CDR3 bases: TGTGCCAGCACGATGACAGGGGGCAAGGATGAGCAGTTCTTC. Its protein is CASTMTGGKDEQFF.

In its sample, this clone was seen a few times. The V and J genes are TRBV18 and TRBJ1-1; no reliable D call. The CDR3 consists of 15 residues. Germline V gene lookup returns CDR1 KGHSH and CDR2 LQKENI. Trimming removed 4 bases from V and 1 base from J, with 13 bases in between. CDR3 protein: CASSRSYNQNTEAFF. Here the CDR3 DNA reads TGTGCCAGCTCACGGTCCTATAACCAGAACACTGAAGCTTTCTTT.

V usage is TRBV7-2 and J usage is TRBJ1-2; D unresolved. With 5 bases removed from V and 0 bases from J, the gap between germline ends came to 16 bases. The CDR3 totals 16 residues. CDR1 and CDR2 (germline): SGHTA, FQGNSA. The CDR3 sequence is CASSGSRTVANYGYTF. Here the CDR3 DNA reads TGTGCCAGCAGCGGATCTCGGACTGTAGCTAACTATGGCTACACCTTC. Filled out from reference TRBV7-2 and TRBJ1-2, the complete variable domain reads GAGVSQSPSNKVTEKGKDVELRCDPISGHTALYWYRQSLGQGLEFLIYFQGNSAPDKSGLPSDRFSAERTGGSVSTLTIQRTQQEDSAVYLCASSGSRTVANYGYTFGSGTRLTVV.

The rearrangement links TRBV29-1 to TRBJ1-4, with D possibly TRBD1 on 6 matching bases. Germline CDR1 is SQVTM and CDR2 is ANQGSEA. Trimming removed 6 bases at V and 10 bases at J, with 15 bases between. The CDR3 contains 12 residues. DNA of the CDR3: TGCAGCGTCAGGGGCACGGGCGGAAAACTGTTTTTT. Its translation is CSVRGTGGKLFF.

This clone was detected only a few times. V gene TRBV7-2 combines with J gene TRBJ1-6; no reliable D call. CDR3 length: 15 amino acids. Germline V gene data show CDR1 as SGHTA and CDR2 as FQGNSA. The V and J ends lost 0 bases and 10 bases respectively, with 13 bases between them. The chain's CDR3 is CASSLASTNRSPLHF. The CDR3 DNA reads TGTGCCAGCAGCTTAGCTTCGACAAATCGATCACCCCTCCACTTT.

The genes are TRBV30 and TRBJ1-1; D uncertain. Trimming took 1 base from V and 3 from J, leaving 6 bases between them. The CDR3 covers 12 residues. Germline CDR1 is GTSNPN and CDR2 is SVGIG (reference sequence). The CDR3 is CAWSGRDTEAFF. CDR3 DNA sequence: TGTGCCTGGAGTGGGAGGGACACTGAAGCTTTCTTT.

CDR3 sequence: CASSLVRVTFF. The CDR3 nucleotides read TGTGCCAGCAGCTTAGTCCGCGTGACTTTCTTT. The chain is built from TRBV7-2 and TRBJ1-1; D is uncertain. The V and J ends lost 1 base and 12 bases respectively, with 9 bases between them. The CDR3 length is 11 residues. Germline V gene sequence: CDR1 SGHTA, CDR2 FQGNSA.

The CDR3 loop is CASSLGPGQGDQPQHF. CDR3 sequence (DNA): TGTGCCAGCAGCTTGGGGCCGGGACAAGGGGATCAGCCCCAGCATTTT. The chain carries TRBV5-6 and TRBJ1-5, with D perhaps TRBD1 (6 bases). The V and J ends lost 0 bases and 5 bases respectively, with 15 bases between them. CDR3 size: 16 residues. CDR1 is SGHDT and CDR2 is YYEEEE in the germline V gene.